The 25 T cell receptor beta chains below were found in one sample sequenced in a study of blood T cell repertoires in COVID-19. Data came from immunoSEQ multiplex PCR; TCRdb stores just in-frame clones and leaves some out. Among some 70,000 clones listed, over 75% were seen once. The sample comprised peripheral blood. These receptor sequences come from a woman in her fifties or sixties with COVID-19, enrolled during active disease.

The chain links TRBV12-5 to TRBJ1-1; tentatively, D is TRBD1 (6 bases). The CDR3 spans 14 residues. V was pared by 4 bases and J by 1 base, with 10 bases between. Per germline, CDR1 LGHNT and CDR2 FRNRAP. The CDR3 protein is CASGSGGQNTEAFF. CDR3 nucleotide sequence: TGTGCTAGTGGTTCGGGGGGGCAGAACACTGAAGCTTTCTTT.

The chain uses TRBV19 and TRBJ2-1, with 14 bases aligning to TRBD2. Germline V gene lookup returns CDR1 LNHDA and CDR2 SQIVND (reference sequence). Losses at the gene ends were 3 bases for V and 7 bases for J; bases not matched to a gene: 8. The CDR3 is 17 amino acids. CDR3 in DNA: TGTGCCAGTAGTATGACTAGCGGGAGGGCCTTCGGGAATGAGCAGTTCTTC. Residues: CASSMTSGRAFGNEQFF.

The chain employs TRBV9 and TRBJ2-3; tentative D call: TRBD1 (5 bases). V was shortened by 7 bases and J by 2 bases, with 14 bases between the two germline ends. Germline loops: CDR1 SGDLS, CDR2 YYNGEE. This CDR3 is built from 14 residues. CDR3 loop: CASSMDNPTDTQYF. The CDR3 DNA reads as TGTGCCAGCTCGATGGACAACCCCACAGATACGCAGTATTTT.

The chain uses TRBV3-1 (or the pseudogene TRBV3-2) and TRBJ1-4; perhaps TRBD1 as D (5 bases). The CDR3 runs to 18 residues. Trimming pared 8 bases from V and 4 bases from J, leaving 26 bases between. Germline-derived CDR1 and CDR2 are LGHDT and YNNKEL (reference sequence). For the CDR3, the DNA is TGTGCCAGCGGTAAACACACCTCGTTAAGGGGCCGTAATGAAAAACTGTTTTTT. Its protein product is CASGKHTSLRGRNEKLFF.

The table lists this clone with a few counts. The rearrangement uses TRBV4-1 and TRBJ2-1; TRBD2 matches 11 bases. Germline loops: CDR1 MGHRA, CDR2 YSYEKL. V dropped 0 bases and J dropped 3; count of bases not matched to a gene: 7. CDR3 size: 18 residues. CDR3 DNA sequence: TGCGCCAGCAGCCAAGATAGAGGTAGCGGGAGGGTCTACAATGAGCAGTTCTTC. Translation: CASSQDRGSGRVYNEQFF.

This clone was detected once. The chain combines TRBV5-4 with TRBJ1-6, with 7 bases identical to TRBD1. The trim removed 0 bases at V and 10 bases at J, leaving 10 bases unmatched. The CDR3 spans 16 residues. Germline V gives CDR1 SGHNT, CDR2 YYREEE (reference sequence). The CDR3 nucleotides read TGTGCCAGCAGCTTGGGGGACAGAGGGGCGGACTCACCCCTCCACTTT. Translation gives CASSLGDRGADSPLHF.

Here the CDR3 DNA reads TGTGCCAGCAGTTACGGAGACACCTCGGGGGAGCAGTACTTC. It codes for CASSYGDTSGEQYF. V gene TRBV6-5 combines with J gene TRBJ2-7; D might be TRBD2 (5 bases). CDR1 and CDR2 (germline): MNHEY, SVGAGI. Trimming cost V 2 bases and J 7 bases, with 15 bases left between them. This CDR3 has 14 amino acids.

The gene calls are TRBV5-1 and TRBJ2-2; weak D call: TRBD2 (6 bases). Per the germline V gene, CDR1 is SGHRS and CDR2 is YFSETQ. CDR3 length: 16 residues. V lost 4 bases to trimming and J lost 5 bases, with 18 bases between them. The CDR3, as DNA: TGCGCCAGCAGCAGTAACCCTGGGGCGGGAACCGGGGAGCTGTTTTTT. Encoded protein: CASSSNPGAGTGELFF.

The chain has TRBV5-1 and TRBJ1-4; D unresolved. CDR3 length: 14 residues. With 0 bases removed from V and 3 bases from J, the gap between germline ends came to 6 bases. Looked up from germline, CDR1 is SGHRS and CDR2 is YFSETQ. The CDR3 loop is CASSLGRANEKLFF. The CDR3 DNA follows: TGCGCCAGCAGCTTGGGTCGGGCTAATGAAAAACTGTTTTTT.

The chain joins TRBV6-6 to TRBJ1-5; TRBD1 aligns across 7 bases. Trimming cost V 3 bases and J 0 bases; bases outside gene matches: 5. This CDR3 has 16 residues. The germline V gene encodes CDR1 MNHNY and CDR2 SVGAGI (reference sequence). CDR3 bases: TGTGCCAGCAGTTATGGACAGGCATATAGCAATCAGCCCCAGCATTTT. Its translation: CASSYGQAYSNQPQHF.

The chain has TRBV6-6 and TRBJ2-1; TRBD2 matches at 8 bases. The CDR3 is 17 residues long. Germline V gene sequence: CDR1 MNHNY, CDR2 SVGAGI (reference sequence). The V gene end was trimmed by 5 bases and the J gene end by 6 bases; junction bases not matched to a gene: 15. CDR3 protein: CASSPPPRGGLSNEQFF. The CDR3 nucleotides are TGTGCCAGCAGTCCCCCCCCACGGGGGGGCCTTTCCAATGAGCAGTTCTTC.

The chain has TRBV19 and TRBJ1-1; D is perhaps TRBD1 (5 bases). Germline V gene sequence: CDR1 LNHDA, CDR2 SQIVND (reference sequence). The CDR3 spans 15 residues. Between the trimmed V and J ends, which lost 3 bases and 5 bases, there was a span of 16 bases. In nucleotides, the CDR3 is TGTGCCAGTAGTATCGCAATGGGGGGGTGGACTGAAGCTTTCTTT. This encodes CASSIAMGGWTEAFF. Together with reference TRBV19 and TRBJ1-1, the CDR3 gives the full variable domain: DGGITQSPKYLFRKEGQNVTLSCEQNLNHDAMYWYRQDPGQGLRLIYYSQIVNDFQKGDIAEGYSVSREKKESFPLTVTSAQKNPTAFYLCASSIAMGGWTEAFFGQGTRLTVV.

In its sample, this clone was seen a few times. V gene TRBV23-1 combines with J gene TRBJ2-7; TRBD2 agrees at 9 bases. TRBV23-1 falls under the ORF class, with uncertain function. The CDR3 sequence is 15 residues long. J was trimmed by 1 base and V by 11 bases; bases with no gene match: 12. The DNA for the CDR3 is TGCGCCCAAGTCGGACTAGCGCTGATTTCCTACGAGCAGTACTTC. Translation gives CAQVGLALISYEQYF.

The V and J genes are TRBV6-5 and TRBJ2-3; a weak D match, TRBD2 (6 bases). Germline CDR1 and CDR2: MNHEY and SVGAGI. V lost 7 bases to trimming and J lost 0 bases, with 8 bases between them. The CDR3 spans 13 residues. In DNA form, the CDR3 reads TGTGCCAGCAAGGGGACTAGCACAGATACGCAGTATTTT. It specifies CASKGTSTDTQYF.

This chain uses TRBV5-6 with TRBJ1-2; 7 bases line up with TRBD1. The CDR3 runs 17 residues. Germline-derived CDR1 and CDR2 are SGHDT and YYEEEE. The ends lost 4 bases at V and 1 base at J; junction bases unmatched: 13. The CDR3 is CASSPLGPTGINYGYTF. The CDR3 coding sequence is TGTGCCAGCAGCCCTCTAGGGCCGACAGGGATTAACTATGGCTACACCTTC. Complete variable domain (other parts from reference TRBV5-6 and TRBJ1-2): DAGVTQSPTHLIKTRGQQVTLRCSPKSGHDTVSWYQQALGQGPQFIFQYYEEEERQRGNFPDRFSGHQFPNYSSELNVNALLLGDSALYLCASSPLGPTGINYGYTFGSGTRLTVV.

J is TRBJ2-7 and V is TRBV7-9; TRBD2 might be the D (5 bases). V lost 5 bases and J lost 2, with 13 bases in between. The CDR3 is 14 amino acids. Germline V gene lookup returns CDR1 SEHNR and CDR2 FQNEAQ (reference sequence). The CDR3 region has the DNA TGTGCCAGCAGCCCCCGGGGTCTGACCTACGAGCAGTACTTC. Translation: CASSPRGLTYEQYF.

V is TRBV10-2 and J is TRBJ1-5; no clear D gene. With 3 bases removed from V and 7 bases from J, the gap between germline ends came to 13 bases. The germline V gene has CDR1 WSHSY and CDR2 SAAADI. This CDR3 has 14 amino acids. CDR3 amino acids: CASSDRRFEQPQHF. CDR3 in DNA: TGCGCCAGCAGTGACAGGAGGTTTGAGCAGCCCCAGCATTTT.

This chain uses TRBV19 with TRBJ2-3, with 7 bases identical to TRBD1. Germline CDR1 is LNHDA and CDR2 is SQIVND (reference sequence). The trim removed 6 bases at V and 4 bases at J, leaving 10 bases unmatched. This CDR3 has 15 amino acids. This CDR3 is CASSFNPQGADTQYF. The CDR3 nucleotides read TGTGCCAGTAGCTTCAATCCGCAGGGGGCAGATACGCAGTATTTT. The variable domain in full, with the rest retrieved from reference TRBV19 and TRBJ2-3, is DGGITQSPKYLFRKEGQNVTLSCEQNLNHDAMYWYRQDPGQGLRLIYYSQIVNDFQKGDIAEGYSVSREKKESFPLTVTSAQKNPTAFYLCASSFNPQGADTQYFGPGTRLTVL.

The V and J genes are TRBV27 and TRBJ2-5; D is perhaps TRBD2 (5 bases). Trimming took off 0 bases at V and 4 bases at J, with 9 bases between the two ends. The CDR3 totals 14 residues. Per germline, CDR1 MNHEY and CDR2 SMNVEV (reference sequence). Written as DNA, the CDR3 is TGTGCCAGCAGTTTATCCCTAGCTGTAGAGACCCAGTACTTC. Translated: CASSLSLAVETQYF.

The V call is TRBV30, the J call TRBJ1-2; D may be TRBD1 (5 bases). The CDR3 has 13 residues. The V end was cut by 7 bases, the J end by 7 bases, with 19 bases between. Germline CDR1 GTSNPN, CDR2 SVGIG (reference sequence). The CDR3: CAFQTGGFGGYTF. CDR3 nucleotide sequence: TGTGCCTTCCAAACGGGGGGGTTTGGTGGCTACACCTTC.

V is TRBV9 and J is TRBJ2-7, with a possible D match to TRBD2 (5 bases). The V gene lost 7 bases and the J gene lost 7 bases, with 15 bases spanning the gap. The CDR3 has 12 residues. Germline V lookup: CDR1 SGDLS, CDR2 YYNGEE. This CDR3 is CASEDGRGEQYF. The CDR3 DNA follows: TGTGCCAGCGAGGACGGCCGAGGGGAGCAGTACTTC.

V is TRBV7-9 and J is TRBJ2-1; 14 bases are a match to TRBD2. This CDR3 comprises 16 residues. The germline V gene has CDR1 SEHNR and CDR2 FQNEAQ (reference sequence). With V trimmed by 5 bases and J by 7 bases, 7 bases remained unmatched. The CDR3 sequence: CASSAPGTSGSNEQFF. The CDR3 DNA reads TGTGCCAGCAGCGCACCCGGGACTAGCGGGAGTAATGAGCAGTTCTTC.

V and J are TRBV6-5 and TRBJ2-7; possibly TRBD1 for D (5 bases). Germline CDR1 MNHEY, CDR2 SVGAGI. The ends were cut back, 2 bases at V and 1 base at J, with 9 bases in the middle. CDR3 length: 14 residues. The CDR3 nucleotides read TGTGCCAGCAGTTACGGGCAGGGATCCTACGAGCAGTACTTC. Amino acids: CASSYGQGSYEQYF.

This chain joins TRBV10-1 and TRBJ2-2; TRBD2 matches 8 bases. Trimming took 5 bases from V and 2 from J; bases not matched to a gene: 4. The CDR3 contains 15 residues. The germline CDR1 and CDR2 sequences are WNHNN and SYGVQD (reference sequence). CDR3 loop: CASSSLAGNTGELFF. Here the CDR3 DNA reads TGCGCCAGCAGTTCGCTAGCGGGCAACACCGGGGAGCTGTTTTTT.

This chain connects TRBV27 to TRBJ1-2; maybe TRBD1 (5 bases). The V end was cut by 7 bases, the J end by 1 base, with 16 bases between. CDR3 length: 15 amino acids. The germline gives CDR1 MNHEY, CDR2 SMNVEV (reference sequence). DNA of the CDR3: TGTGCCAGCACCGCCGGGCGGGGACTTAACTATGGCTACACCTTC. Its translation: CASTAGRGLNYGYTF.